A single sample gave rise to the 27 T cell receptor beta chains below, sequenced in a study of control samples from healthy donors and cancer patients. Measured with immunoSEQ multiplex PCR; TCRdb has only the in-frame clones, and not every one. The profile shows some 120,000 clones, around nine tenths of them singletons. The sequenced sample consisted of blood. The receptors originated from a man in his thirties or forties in good health.

This clone was seen a few times. This rearrangement joins TRBV4-2 to TRBJ1-1; D not resolved. Deletions cut 3 bases from V and 0 bases from J, with 2 bases between. This CDR3 has 12 amino acids. Germline V gene data show CDR1 as LGHNA and CDR2 as YNFKEQ. The CDR3 coding sequence is TGTGCCAGCAGCCAGATGAACACTGAAGCTTTCTTT. Residues: CASSQMNTEAFF.

The chain carries TRBV24-1 and TRBJ1-3, with 7 positions matching TRBD1. V trimming: 3 bases; J trimming: 2 bases; junction bases outside the gene matches: 3. Germline V lookup: CDR1 KGHDR, CDR2 SFDVKD. The CDR3 is made up of 15 amino acids. CDR3: CATSDPTGTGNTIYF. DNA of the CDR3: TGTGCCACCAGTGATCCGACAGGGACTGGAAACACCATATATTTT.

V and J are TRBV5-1 and TRBJ2-2, with 10 nucleotides matching TRBD1. Germline assignment: CDR1 SGHRS and CDR2 YFSETQ. This CDR3 spans 15 amino acids. With V trimmed by 3 bases and J by 4 bases, 3 bases remained unmatched. The CDR3 DNA sequence: TGCGCCAGCAGCTCAGGACAGGGGGGCACCGGGGAGCTGTTTTTT. Translating it yields CASSSGQGGTGELFF.

V usage is TRBV7-3 and J usage is TRBJ2-1, with 14 bases aligning to TRBD2. The length of the CDR3 is 15 residues. CDR1 is SGHTA and CDR2 is FQGTGA in the germline V gene. V shed 5 bases, J shed 8 bases, and the junction held 5 bases outside the gene matches. As DNA, the CDR3 is TGTGCCAGCAGCCTCGGACTAGCGGGGGGTGATGAGCAGTTCTTC. This encodes CASSLGLAGGDEQFF.

The V call is TRBV5-8, the J call TRBJ1-5; tentatively, D is TRBD1 (6 bases). V was pared by 0 bases and J by 5 bases, with 12 bases between. There are 15 residues in the CDR3. Germline CDR1 and CDR2: SGHTS and YDEGEE. Here the CDR3 DNA reads TGTGCCAGCAGCTTGGGTGTGGGACACCATCAGCCCCAGCATTTT. Translated: CASSLGVGHHQPQHF.

The CDR3 region has the DNA TGTGCCAGCAGTTTAGGGCAGACCGGGGAGCTGTTTTTT. Protein product: CASSLGQTGELFF. The chain is built from TRBV28 and TRBJ2-2; D remains ambiguous. Germline CDR1 MDHEN, CDR2 SYDVKM. V was shortened by 2 bases and J by 5 bases, with 6 bases between the two germline ends. The CDR3 loop spans 13 amino acids.

V and J are TRBV2 and TRBJ1-1; TRBD1 aligns across 9 bases. The V gene's germline CDR1 is SNHLY and CDR2 FYNNEI. Germline trimming cut 3 bases from V and 5 bases from J; bases unmatched to any gene: 7. The CDR3 consists of 15 residues. This CDR3 is CASSEDRGRGTEAFF. CDR3 coding DNA: TGTGCCAGCAGTGAGGACAGGGGACGTGGGACTGAAGCTTTCTTT.

J is TRBJ2-1 and V is TRBV21-1; TRBD2 is the table's D call and was not checked against the DNA. TRBV21-1 is a known pseudogene. There are 18 residues in the CDR3. CDR3 in DNA: TGTGCCAGCAGCAAAAAAGGTCCCCCTAGAATTCTTTTGAATGAGCAGTTCTTC. Amino acids: CASSKKGPPRILLNEQFF.

The chain couples TRBV6-5 to TRBJ2-5; 8 bases map to TRBD2. The V gene end was trimmed by 5 bases and the J gene end by 4 bases; junction bases not matched to a gene: 9. The CDR3 runs to 15 residues. CDR1 is MNHEY, CDR2 SVGAGI, per germline. As DNA, the CDR3 is TGTGCCAGCAGTCCCCGGGGGGGTTTACGAGAGACCCAGTACTTC. Protein sequence: CASSPRGGLRETQYF.

This chain links TRBV7-3 with TRBJ1-1; D uncertain. Germline CDR1 is SGHTA and CDR2 is FQGTGA. The CDR3 is 14 residues long. The V end was cut by 7 bases, the J end by 2 bases, with 14 bases between. The CDR3, as DNA: TGTGCCAGCAAAGGGTCACCAACTAACACTGAAGCTTTCTTT. Its protein is CASKGSPTNTEAFF. The complete variable domain, with remaining parts taken from reference TRBV7-3 and TRBJ1-1, reads GAGVSQTPSNKVTEKGKYVELRCDPISGHTALYWYRQSLGQGPEFLIYFQGTGAADDSGLPNDRFFAVRPEGSVSTLKIQRTERGDSAVYLCASKGSPTNTEAFFGQGTRLTVV.

This clone was counted only a few times. V usage is TRBV24-1 and J usage is TRBJ2-5; D gene ambiguous. The CDR3 is 11 amino acids. Germline V lookup: CDR1 KGHDR, CDR2 SFDVKD. Deletions cut 5 bases from V and 4 bases from J, with 4 bases between. The CDR3 here is CATSVGETQYF. Here the CDR3 DNA reads TGTGCCACCAGTGTGGGAGAGACCCAGTACTTC.

J is TRBJ1-1 and V is TRBV7-3, with D perhaps matching TRBD1 (6 bases). The V end lost 2 bases, the J end lost 10 bases, and 14 bases lay between the germline ends. The CDR3 sequence is 13 residues long. The germline V gene encodes CDR1 SGHTA and CDR2 FQGTGA. The chain's CDR3 is CASSLEGGGGAFF. In nucleotides, the CDR3 is TGTGCCAGCAGCTTAGAGGGAGGGGGAGGAGCTTTCTTT. Using reference TRBV7-3 and TRBJ1-1 for the parts outside the CDR3, the full variable domain is GAGVSQTPSNKVTEKGKYVELRCDPISGHTALYWYRQSLGQGPEFLIYFQGTGAADDSGLPNDRFFAVRPEGSVSTLKIQRTERGDSAVYLCASSLEGGGGAFFGQGTRLTVV.

This chain links TRBV25-1 with TRBJ1-6; perhaps TRBD1 as D (5 bases). Looked up from germline, CDR1 is MGHDK and CDR2 is SYGVNS. V lost 4 bases to trimming and J lost 4 bases, with 8 bases between them. The length of the CDR3 is 14 residues. CDR3 bases: TGTGCCAGCAGTGGGGCAGGGTATAATTCACCCCTCCACTTT. Translated, it gives CASSGAGYNSPLHF.

This clone was seen only once. The rearrangement links TRBV10-3 to TRBJ2-5; no clear D. The germline gives CDR1 ENHRY, CDR2 SYGVKD. The V gene lost 0 bases and the J gene lost 5 bases, with 4 bases spanning the gap. The CDR3 loop spans 12 amino acids. CDR3 loop: CAISESQETQYF. As DNA, the CDR3 is TGTGCCATCAGTGAGTCACAGGAGACCCAGTACTTC.

CDR3 sequence: CASRAGVNTEAFF. The CDR3 DNA sequence: TGCGCCAGCAGAGCAGGGGTGAACACTGAAGCTTTCTTT. This chain connects TRBV5-1 to TRBJ1-1, with D maybe TRBD1 (6 bases). This CDR3 has 13 residues. Germline V lookup: CDR1 SGHRS, CDR2 YFSETQ. V was shortened by 5 bases and J by 0 bases, with 8 bases between the two germline ends.

The genes are TRBV7-3 and TRBJ1-2; D is unresolved. V lost 5 bases and J 4 bases, leaving 17 bases between the germline ends. Germline CDR1 SGHTA, CDR2 FQGTGA. The CDR3 has 15 amino acids. The CDR3 loop is CASSPGPRRGYGYTF. DNA of the CDR3: TGTGCCAGCAGCCCCGGGCCTCGGCGGGGCTATGGCTACACCTTC.

The chain recombines TRBV10-1 with TRBJ2-7; weak D call: TRBD1 (6 bases). The CDR3 is 11 amino acids. Per germline, CDR1 WNHNN and CDR2 SYGVQD (reference sequence). The V end lost 8 bases, the J end lost 2 bases, and 7 bases lay between the germline ends. As DNA, the CDR3 is TGCGCCAGCGGGGACACCTACGAGCAGTACGTC. Amino acids: CASGDTYEQYV.

V and J are TRBV7-2 and TRBJ2-7, with 8 bases aligning to TRBD2. Germline-derived CDR1 and CDR2 are SGHTA and FQGNSA. This CDR3 contains 15 residues. J lost 4 bases, V lost 5 bases, and 10 bases had no gene match. The CDR3 reads CASSLSGGRLYEQYF. The CDR3 DNA sequence: TGTGCCAGCAGCCTCAGCGGGGGCCGCCTGTACGAGCAGTACTTC. The full variable domain, in which reference TRBV7-2 and TRBJ2-7 provide the parts outside the CDR3, is GAGVSQSPSNKVTEKGKDVELRCDPISGHTALYWYRQSLGQGLEFLIYFQGNSAPDKSGLPSDRFSAERTGGSVSTLTIQRTQQEDSAVYLCASSLSGGRLYEQYFGPGTRLTVT.

J is TRBJ1-2 and V is TRBV3-1 (or the pseudogene TRBV3-2); a weak D match, TRBD1 (6 bases). The CDR3 length is 14 residues. Germline CDR1 and CDR2: LGHDT and YNNKEL (reference sequence). Trimming cost V 4 bases and J 4 bases, with 13 bases left between them. The CDR3 DNA sequence: TGTGCCAGCAGCCCTACTACAGGGTCCTATGGCTACACCTTC. Encoded protein: CASSPTTGSYGYTF.

The chain joins TRBV7-8 to TRBJ2-5; 13 bases fit TRBD2. The CDR3 is 16 amino acids. The germline V gene encodes CDR1 SGHVS and CDR2 FQNEAQ. V was pared by 5 bases and J by 2 bases, with 5 bases of the junction left unmatched. The CDR3 coding sequence is TGTGCCAGCAGCACGGGACTAGCGGGGCCTCAAGAGACCCAGTACTTC. It is translated as CASSTGLAGPQETQYF. The variable domain in full, completed from reference TRBV7-8 and TRBJ2-5, reads GAGVSQSPRYKVAKRGQDVALRCDPISGHVSLFWYQQALGQGPEFLTYFQNEAQLDKSGLPSDRFFAERPEGSVSTLKIQRTQQEDSAVYLCASSTGLAGPQETQYFGPGTRLLVL.

The V gene is TRBV4-2, the J gene TRBJ2-3; TRBD1 matches 8 bases. The CDR3 is made up of 15 amino acids. CDR1 LGHNA and CDR2 YNFKEQ come from the germline V gene. J was trimmed by 0 bases and V by 3 bases; bases with no gene match: 2. The CDR3 sequence: CASSQGQASTDTQYF. The CDR3 DNA reads as TGTGCCAGCAGCCAGGGACAGGCAAGCACAGATACGCAGTATTTT.

This clone turned up a few times. The genes are TRBV27 and TRBJ1-5; 8 bases are a match to TRBD1. The CDR3 runs 15 residues. The germline V gene encodes CDR1 MNHEY and CDR2 SMNVEV (reference sequence). With 0 bases clipped from V and 5 bases from J, the junction kept 3 bases outside the gene matches. Here the CDR3 reads CASSLSGQADQPQHF. CDR3 sequence (DNA): TGTGCCAGCAGTTTATCGGGACAGGCCGATCAGCCCCAGCATTTT.

The chain couples TRBV27 to TRBJ2-5; possibly TRBD2 for D (7 bases). CDR1 is MNHEY and CDR2 is SMNVEV in the germline V gene (reference sequence). The CDR3 sequence is 14 residues long. V was clipped by 6 bases and J by 0 bases, with 11 bases between them. CDR3 bases: TGTGCCAGCAGGCGCGGGGGCTACCAAGAGACCCAGTACTTC. Translating gives CASRRGGYQETQYF.

The chain is built from TRBV7-8 and TRBJ2-2, with 9 bases lining up with TRBD1. In germline, CDR1 is SGHVS, CDR2 FQNEAQ. Trimming took 9 bases from V and 8 from J; bases not matched to a gene: 10. The CDR3 consists of 14 residues. CDR3 in DNA: TGTGCCAGTGGGGGAACAGGGGGCGCGGGGGAGCTGTTTTTT. Translation: CASGGTGGAGELFF.

This chain links TRBV11-2 with TRBJ2-2; D tentatively fits TRBD1 or TRBD2 (5 bases each). The V gene's germline CDR1 is SGHAT and CDR2 FQNNGV. The CDR3 contains 15 residues. Between the trimmed V and J ends, which lost 0 bases and 4 bases, there was a span of 9 bases. DNA for the CDR3: TGTGCCAGCAGCTTAGAAGGGACGGGCACCGGGGAGCTGTTTTTT. Protein: CASSLEGTGTGELFF.

J is TRBJ1-1 and V is TRBV10-3; D is perhaps TRBD1 (6 bases). Germline loops: CDR1 ENHRY, CDR2 SYGVKD. This CDR3 has 13 amino acids. V shed 3 bases and J shed 2 bases, with 7 bases lying between them. The CDR3 DNA is TGTGCCATCAGTGACAGGGGAAACACTGAAGCTTTCTTT. The encoded protein is CAISDRGNTEAFF.

On this clone itself: A read error may account for a junction end that differs from germline. The CDR3 here is CASSQGGDAYF. The CDR3 DNA follows: TGTGCCAGCAGCCAGGGGGGGGACGCCTACTTT. The chain is built from TRBV11-2 and TRBJ1-6; 7 bases fit TRBD1. Germline-derived CDR1 and CDR2 are SGHAT and FQNNGV. The CDR3 loop spans 11 amino acids.